The 24 T cell receptor beta chains below were found in one sample sequenced in a study of cytomegalovirus exposure and HLA in healthy donors. Use of 60 Vbeta and 13 Jbeta primers characterized the PCR. Data came from immunoSEQ multiplex PCR; TCRdb stores just in-frame clones and leaves some out. The table has approximately 190,000 clones, approximately 70% seen once. Sequenced input: PBMCs. These receptors were obtained from a man in his forties in good health and CMV-seropositive.

The CDR3 loop reads CSVGLANNEQFF. CDR3 sequence (DNA): TGCAGCGTCGGACTAGCTAACAATGAGCAGTTCTTC. This chain uses TRBV29-1 with TRBJ2-1; TRBD2 agrees at 8 bases. The V gene's germline CDR1 is SQVTM and CDR2 ANQGSEA. CDR3 length: 12 residues. V trimming: 6 bases; J trimming: 5 bases; junction bases outside the gene matches: 3.

This chain connects TRBV27 to TRBJ2-5; 7 bases map to TRBD1. The DNA end favors TRBJ2-7, so the J call may be wrong. The length of the CDR3 is 16 residues. Germline V gene sequence: CDR1 MNHEY, CDR2 SMNVEV (reference sequence). In DNA form, the CDR3 reads TGTGCCAGCAGTTTACTCTTTGGGACAGAAGGCTACGAGCAGTACTTC. Its translation: CASSLLFGTEGYEQYF.

This chain joins TRBV5-4 and TRBJ1-6; 9 bases match TRBD1. The V segment lost 0 bases and the J segment 7 bases; nucleotides outside the gene matches: 14. From germline, CDR1 is SGHNT and CDR2 YYREEE (reference sequence). This CDR3 is built from 19 residues. CDR3 DNA: TGTGCCAGCAGCTTGGGACGGGCGTGGGGACAGGGCGGGAATTCACCCCTCCACTTT. It is translated as CASSLGRAWGQGGNSPLHF.

The rearrangement links TRBV9 to TRBJ2-1; no reliable D call. Germline V gives CDR1 SGDLS, CDR2 YYNGEE. The V end lost 0 bases, the J end lost 5 bases, and 12 bases lay between the germline ends. CDR3 length equals 15 residues. The DNA for the CDR3 is TGTGCCAGCAGCGTAGATGGGCAATACCACAATGAGCAGTTCTTC. Protein sequence: CASSVDGQYHNEQFF.

The V and J genes are TRBV19 and TRBJ1-1; D gene uncertain. This CDR3 contains 16 residues. V gave up 1 base and J gave up 5 bases, with 17 bases separating them. CDR1 is LNHDA, CDR2 SQIVND, per germline (reference sequence). The CDR3: CASSIVSRPRGTEAFF. CDR3 DNA sequence: TGTGCCAGTAGTATAGTGAGTCGGCCACGAGGTACTGAAGCTTTCTTT.

J is TRBJ1-5 and V is TRBV4-1, with D perhaps matching TRBD1 (6 bases). CDR1 MGHRA and CDR2 YSYEKL come from the germline V gene. The length of the CDR3 is 14 residues. This chain's CDR3 is CERGHRDGNQPQHF. The CDR3 bases are TGCGAAAGAGGGCACAGGGATGGAAATCAGCCCCAGCATTTT.

This clone appeared a few times. This chain uses TRBV5-4 with TRBJ2-5; TRBD2 matches at 13 bases. The V and J ends lost 4 bases and 1 base, in that order; junction bases with no gene match: 4. The V gene's germline CDR1 is SGHNT and CDR2 YYREEE (reference sequence). There are 16 residues in the CDR3. CDR3 sequence: CASSPGLAGAQETQYF. The CDR3 DNA reads TGTGCCAGCAGCCCAGGACTAGCGGGGGCCCAAGAGACCCAGTACTTC.

V and J are TRBV10-3 and TRBJ1-6; tentative D call: TRBD1 (5 bases). The V gene's germline CDR1 is ENHRY and CDR2 SYGVKD. CDR3 length: 14 residues. V was cut by 3 bases and J by 9 bases, with 12 bases left in between. Here the CDR3 DNA reads TGTGCCATCAGTGAAGGCAGGGAGGGTTCACCCCTCCACTTT. Residues: CAISEGREGSPLHF.

Here the CDR3 reads CASSWAGTSYEQYF. CDR3 bases: TGTGCCAGCAGCTGGGCCGGGACTAGCTACGAGCAGTACTTC. This chain links TRBV11-2 with TRBJ2-5; 8 bases match TRBD2. The J call may be incorrect, as the DNA end agrees better with TRBJ2-7. The germline V gene has CDR1 SGHAT and CDR2 FQNNGV. The CDR3 loop spans 14 amino acids.

The chain employs TRBV11-3 and TRBJ1-5, with D tentatively TRBD1 (5 bases). V lost 3 bases and J 0 bases, leaving 15 bases between the germline ends. This CDR3 region has 17 residues. The germline CDR1 and CDR2 sequences are SGHNT and YENEEA. The CDR3, as DNA: TGTGCCAGCAGCTTGACAGAGTATGAAGATAGCAATCAGCCCCAGCATTTT. Its protein product is CASSLTEYEDSNQPQHF.

The V gene is TRBV5-1, the J gene TRBJ2-5, with TRBD1 matching over 9 bases. The CDR3 loop spans 17 amino acids. Trimming removed 5 bases from V and 3 bases from J; junction bases left unmatched: 14. Germline V gene sequence: CDR1 SGHRS, CDR2 YFSETQ. DNA of the CDR3: TGCGCCAGCAGTCCTGTCTTCTCCGGGACAGGGAAAGAGACCCAGTACTTC. It specifies CASSPVFSGTGKETQYF.

The V gene is TRBV6-5, the J gene TRBJ2-5, with D possibly being TRBD1 (6 bases). The V end was cut by 6 bases, the J end by 0 bases, with 11 bases between. Looked up from germline, CDR1 is MNHEY and CDR2 is SVGAGI. The length of the CDR3 is 14 residues. CDR3 sequence: CASSHNRDQETQYF. Here the CDR3 DNA reads TGTGCCAGCAGCCACAACAGGGACCAAGAGACCCAGTACTTC.

The chain is built from TRBV10-3 and TRBJ1-4, with 7 nucleotides matching TRBD1. The CDR3 is 16 amino acids. J was trimmed by 5 bases and V by 3 bases; bases with no gene match: 9. Germline-derived CDR1 and CDR2 are ENHRY and SYGVKD. CDR3 DNA sequence: TGTGCCATCAGTGACGGACCGGGACAGCCCAATGAAAAACTGTTTTTT. This sequence encodes CAISDGPGQPNEKLFF.

This chain links TRBV6-5 with TRBJ2-7; D not resolved. This CDR3 region has 14 residues. With 7 bases removed from V and 2 bases from J, the gap between germline ends came to 15 bases. CDR1 and CDR2 from the germline V gene are MNHEY and SVGAGI. The CDR3 sequence is CASISILPPYEQYF. The CDR3 DNA is TGTGCCAGCATTTCAATCCTACCTCCCTACGAGCAGTACTTC.

The chain recombines TRBV7-9 with TRBJ1-2; TRBD1 might be the D (5 bases). Trimming pared 6 bases from V and 8 bases from J, leaving 13 bases between. This CDR3 has 12 residues. Germline values: CDR1 SEHNR, CDR2 FQNEAQ (reference sequence). The CDR3 region is CASSSWGEGYTF. The CDR3 bases are TGTGCCAGCAGTTCCTGGGGGGAAGGCTACACCTTC.

The J gene is TRBJ1-6, the V gene TRBV5-6, with a weak D call TRBD1 (6 bases). Germline values: CDR1 SGHDT, CDR2 YYEEEE. Deletions cut 2 bases from V and 4 bases from J, with 13 bases between. The CDR3 covers 16 residues. The CDR3 protein is CASSFRGPTYNSPLHF. The CDR3 DNA follows: TGTGCCAGCAGCTTCAGGGGCCCCACTTATAATTCACCCCTCCACTTT.

The rearrangement links TRBV6-9 to TRBJ1-6; D unclear. The V gene's germline CDR1 is MNHGY and CDR2 SVAAGI. V gave up 4 bases and J gave up 9 bases, with 22 bases separating them. The CDR3 runs 17 residues. CDR3 loop: CASSSFGGRCPISPLHF. The DNA of the CDR3 is TGTGCCAGCAGTTCTTTTGGAGGGAGGTGCCCGATTTCACCCCTCCACTTT.

In its sample, this clone was seen once. V usage is TRBV7-8 and J usage is TRBJ2-5; D perhaps matches TRBD1 (6 bases). Germline assignment: CDR1 SGHVS and CDR2 FQNEAQ. V was trimmed by 0 bases and J by 3 bases, leaving 20 bases between them. The CDR3 loop spans 18 amino acids. As DNA, the CDR3 is TGTGCCAGCAGCTTAGCATTGGTGGGGGCGGTTTTAGAAGAGACCCAGTACTTC. The encoded protein is CASSLALVGAVLEETQYF.

The gene calls are TRBV11-2 and TRBJ1-1; D remains unclear. V was clipped by 5 bases and J by 7 bases, with 11 bases between them. Germline V gene data show CDR1 as SGHAT and CDR2 as FQNNGV. This CDR3 spans 12 amino acids. For the CDR3, the DNA is TGTGCCAGCAGCAACGGCGGGATTGAAGCTTTCTTT. Its translation: CASSNGGIEAFF.

This clone was counted between two and nine times. The V gene is TRBV6-6, the J gene TRBJ2-2; TRBD1 matches at 11 bases. With 6 bases clipped from V and 6 bases from J, the junction kept 6 bases outside the gene matches. There are 15 residues in the CDR3. Per germline, CDR1 MNHNY and CDR2 SVGAGI (reference sequence). DNA for the CDR3: TGTGCCAGCAGAGGGACAGGGGGAAATGCCGGGGAGCTGTTTTTT. Protein sequence: CASRGTGGNAGELFF.

The chain employs TRBV6-6 and TRBJ1-5, with D unclear. Trimming stripped 2 bases from V and 4 bases from J, with 12 bases between. The CDR3 length is 15 residues. CDR1 MNHNY and CDR2 SVGAGI come from the germline V gene (reference sequence). CDR3 region: CASSYGLGGNQPQHF. The CDR3 coding sequence is TGTGCCAGCAGTTACGGGTTAGGAGGGAATCAGCCCCAGCATTTT.

This clone was counted a few times. The chain combines TRBV27 with TRBJ1-6; unclear D gene. Germline CDR1 reads MNHEY; CDR2 reads SMNVEV (reference sequence). V lost 5 bases, J lost 7 bases, and 12 bases lay in between. CDR3 size: 14 residues. The CDR3 spells CASSLLGSNSPLHF. The CDR3 DNA reads TGTGCCAGCAGTCTCTTGGGTAGCAATTCACCCCTCCACTTT.

This clone came up a few times. The V call is TRBV4-1, the J call TRBJ2-5; 7 nucleotides line up with TRBD1. With the DNA end fitting TRBJ2-7 better, the J assignment may be wrong. The length of the CDR3 is 14 residues. Germline values: CDR1 MGHRA, CDR2 YSYEKL. The CDR3 is CASSHEQGVSEQYF. The CDR3 nucleotides read TGCGCCAGCAGCCATGAGCAGGGGGTCAGCGAGCAGTACTTC.

The chain combines TRBV11-2 with TRBJ2-5; D is possibly TRBD2 (5 bases). V was shortened by 4 bases and J by 0 bases, with 9 bases between the two germline ends. CDR1 and CDR2 (germline): SGHAT, FQNNGV. This CDR3 region has 14 residues. CDR3 in amino acids: CASSSTDYQETQYF. DNA for the CDR3: TGTGCCAGCAGCTCCACGGACTACCAAGAGACCCAGTACTTC.